The rows below give T cell receptor beta chains drawn from one sample of a study of cytomegalovirus exposure and HLA in healthy donors. TCRdb's copy holds only in-frame clones and misses some; the assay was immunoSEQ multiplex PCR. The sample gives 200,000 to 300,000 clones, more than 85% of which show up once; 9.5% to 15% is in the top ten. The sample comprised PBMCs. These receptors originate from a man aged 18-30 years in good health and CMV-seropositive. Both conserved end residues are part of each CDR3. Fields, in order: clone size, V gene, J gene, D gene, CDR3 protein. A D gene is named only where the DNA matches it firmly. Part of the rows lack a size; the others show once, few, many or a class for expanded clones.

abundance: -; v_gene: TRBV5-1; j_gene: TRBJ1-4; d_gene: -; CDR3aa: CASSLGTGRNEKLFF
abundance: -; v_gene: TRBV19; j_gene: TRBJ1-1; d_gene: -; CDR3aa: CASSIPDRPNTEAFF
abundance: -; v_gene: TRBV18; j_gene: TRBJ2-1; d_gene: TRBD2; CDR3aa: CASSPSGTSGSKLNEQFF
abundance: -; v_gene: TRBV5-4; j_gene: TRBJ2-2; d_gene: -; CDR3aa: CASSLELTINTGELFF
abundance: -; v_gene: TRBV19; j_gene: TRBJ1-5; d_gene: -; CDR3aa: CASSIDPHQPQHF
abundance: -; v_gene: TRBV10-3; j_gene: TRBJ2-5; d_gene: TRBD2; CDR3aa: CAISSPSGGETQYF
abundance: -; v_gene: TRBV7-2; j_gene: TRBJ2-2; d_gene: TRBD1; CDR3aa: CASRDRGNTGELFF
abundance: -; v_gene: TRBV9; j_gene: TRBJ1-4; d_gene: -; CDR3aa: CASSVGLQGTTNEKLFF
abundance: -; v_gene: TRBV7-6; j_gene: TRBJ2-1; d_gene: TRBD2; CDR3aa: CASSLAGLAGQQFF
abundance: -; v_gene: TRBV7-6; j_gene: TRBJ1-1; d_gene: -; CDR3aa: CASSAGNTEAFF
abundance: -; v_gene: TRBV7-6; j_gene: TRBJ2-7; d_gene: -; CDR3aa: CASSTSDYSYEQYF
abundance: -; v_gene: TRBV6-5; j_gene: TRBJ1-3; d_gene: -; CDR3aa: CASSSPGWGNTIYF
abundance: -; v_gene: TRBV5-1; j_gene: TRBJ2-1; d_gene: TRBD1; CDR3aa: CASSFGQGPYNEQFF
abundance: -; v_gene: TRBV15; j_gene: TRBJ2-2; d_gene: TRBD2; CDR3aa: CATSRDRLAGGPLFF
abundance: -; v_gene: TRBV10-3; j_gene: TRBJ2-7; d_gene: TRBD1; CDR3aa: CATSSRDRDEQYF
abundance: -; v_gene: TRBV27; j_gene: TRBJ1-2; d_gene: -; CDR3aa: CASSLRDRGPYTF
abundance: -; v_gene: TRBV19; j_gene: TRBJ1-1; d_gene: -; CDR3aa: CASRSNRELTEAFF
abundance: -; v_gene: TRBV11-2; j_gene: TRBJ2-5; d_gene: TRBD2; CDR3aa: CASSLTSGTETQYF
abundance: once; v_gene: TRBV11-3; j_gene: TRBJ2-3; d_gene: TRBD2; CDR3aa: CASSLDPLSGRALDTQYF
abundance: -; v_gene: TRBV28; j_gene: TRBJ1-5; d_gene: -; CDR3aa: CATAIINQPQHF
abundance: -; v_gene: TRBV2; j_gene: TRBJ1-1; d_gene: TRBD1; CDR3aa: CASSWTGGENTEAFF
abundance: -; v_gene: TRBV18; j_gene: TRBJ1-1; d_gene: -; CDR3aa: CASSPLGPREYSTGTEAFF
abundance: -; v_gene: TRBV4-1; j_gene: TRBJ2-5; d_gene: -; CDR3aa: CASSLTPGSQETQYF
abundance: -; v_gene: TRBV9; j_gene: TRBJ2-5; d_gene: TRBD1; CDR3aa: CASSVATGGRETQYF
abundance: -; v_gene: TRBV5-1; j_gene: TRBJ1-1; d_gene: TRBD1; CDR3aa: CASSSGTGVYTEAFF
abundance: -; v_gene: TRBV6-6; j_gene: TRBJ2-1; d_gene: TRBD2; CDR3aa: CASRTWGGRPYNEQFF
abundance: -; v_gene: TRBV11-2; j_gene: TRBJ2-7; d_gene: TRBD2; CDR3aa: CASSVRDVRTSGPYEQYF
abundance: -; v_gene: TRBV5-1; j_gene: TRBJ1-1; d_gene: -; CDR3aa: CASSLWNENTEAFF
abundance: -; v_gene: TRBV7-7; j_gene: TRBJ2-1; d_gene: TRBD2; CDR3aa: CASSPTSGVTYNEQFF